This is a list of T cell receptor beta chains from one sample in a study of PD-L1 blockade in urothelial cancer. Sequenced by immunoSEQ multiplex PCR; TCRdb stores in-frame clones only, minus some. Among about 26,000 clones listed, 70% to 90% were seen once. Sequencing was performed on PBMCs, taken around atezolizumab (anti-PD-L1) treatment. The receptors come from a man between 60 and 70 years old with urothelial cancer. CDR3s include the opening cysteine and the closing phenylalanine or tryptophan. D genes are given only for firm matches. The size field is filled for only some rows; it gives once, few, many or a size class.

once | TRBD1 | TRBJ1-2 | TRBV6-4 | CASSGSGTGLGGYTF | TGTGCCAGCAGTGGGAGCGGGACAGGGCTAGGTGGCTACACCTTC
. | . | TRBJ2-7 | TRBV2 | CASRMGRGAYEQYF | TGTGCCAGCAGAATGGGGCGGGGAGCCTACGAGCAGTACTTC
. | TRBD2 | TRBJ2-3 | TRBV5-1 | CASSLGTSGRVHKADTQYF | TGCGCCAGCAGCTTGGGGACTAGCGGGAGAGTGCACAAGGCAGATACGCAGTATTTT
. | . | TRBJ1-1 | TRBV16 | CASSQYKNTEAFF | TGTGCCAGCAGCCAATATAAGAACACTGAAGCTTTCTTT
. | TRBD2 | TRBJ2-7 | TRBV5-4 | CASSLGTKTYEQYF | TGTGCCAGCAGCTTAGGGACTAAAACCTACGAGCAGTACTTC
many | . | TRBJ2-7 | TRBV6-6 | CASTFPGARYEQYF | TGTGCCAGCACCTTCCCAGGGGCCCGTTACGAGCAGTACTTC
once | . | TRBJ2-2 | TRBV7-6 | CASSSGTSTGELFF | TGTGCCAGCAGCTCCGGGACTTCAACCGGGGAGCTGTTTTTT
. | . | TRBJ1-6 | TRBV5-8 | CASSLVGGSPSYNSPLHF | TGTGCCAGCAGCTTGGTCGGGGGTTCTCCCTCCTATAATTCACCCCTCCACTTT
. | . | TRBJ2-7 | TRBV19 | CASSISGDYYEQYF | TGTGCCAGTAGTATATCAGGGGACTACTACGAGCAGTACTTC
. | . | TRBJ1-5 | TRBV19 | CASSIWGKVNQPQHF | TGTGCCAGTAGTATTTGGGGCAAAGTCAATCAGCCCCAGCATTTT
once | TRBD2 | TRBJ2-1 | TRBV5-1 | CASRRELGGTSGRNEQFF | TGCGCCAGCAGACGCGAATTAGGAGGGACTAGCGGGAGGAATGAGCAGTTCTTC
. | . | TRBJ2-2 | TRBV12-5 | CASGTGDSYTGELFF | TGTGCTAGTGGTACCGGGGACTCATACACCGGGGAGCTGTTTTTT
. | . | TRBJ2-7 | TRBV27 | CASKSRGLSYEQYF | TGTGCCAGCAAGTCGCGGGGGCTCTCCTACGAGCAGTACTTC
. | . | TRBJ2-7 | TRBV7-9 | CASRRHHEQYF | TGTGCCAGCAGGAGACACCACGAGCAGTACTTC
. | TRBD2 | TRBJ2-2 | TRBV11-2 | CASSLAGGPSTGELFF | TGTGCCAGCAGCTTAGCGGGGGGGCCCTCCACCGGGGAGCTGTTTTTT
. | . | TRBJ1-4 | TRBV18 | CASSQKVQGATNEKLFF | TGTGCCAGCTCCCAAAAAGTTCAGGGCGCAACTAATGAAAAACTGTTTTTT
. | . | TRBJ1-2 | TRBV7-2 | CASRAGNSNYGYTF | TGTGCCAGCAGGGCAGGGAATTCTAACTATGGCTACACCTTC
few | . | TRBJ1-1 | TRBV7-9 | CASSLRGMNTEAFF | TGTGCCAGCAGCTTACGGGGAATGAACACTGAAGCTTTCTTT
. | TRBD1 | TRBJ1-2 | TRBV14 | CASSQASGGTVYGYTF | TGTGCCAGCAGCCAGGCCTCAGGGGGAACTGTCTATGGCTACACCTTC
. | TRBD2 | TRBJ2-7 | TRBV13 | CASSRLAEAYEQYF | TGTGCCAGCAGCCGACTAGCGGAGGCCTACGAGCAGTACTTC
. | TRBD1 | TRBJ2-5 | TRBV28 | CASSVATGGVETQYF | TGTGCCAGCAGTGTAGCGACAGGGGGCGTAGAGACCCAGTACTTC
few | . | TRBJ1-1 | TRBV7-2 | CASSLREGGSTEAFF | TGTGCCAGCAGCTTGCGGGAGGGCGGGAGCACTGAAGCTTTCTTT
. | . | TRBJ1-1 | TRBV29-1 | CSVVRTANTEAFF | TGCAGCGTTGTAAGGACAGCAAACACTGAAGCTTTCTTT
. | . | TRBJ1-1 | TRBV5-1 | CASSGSWGLSEAFF | TGCGCCAGCAGTGGCAGTTGGGGCCTCTCTGAAGCTTTCTTT
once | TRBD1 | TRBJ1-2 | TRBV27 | CASPRDRVSGDYGYTF | TGTGCCAGTCCCCGGGACAGGGTATCCGGGGACTATGGCTACACCTTC
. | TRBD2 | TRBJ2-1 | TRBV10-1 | CASSDGTSGSNEQFF | TGCGCCAGCAGTGATGGGACTAGCGGGAGTAATGAGCAGTTCTTC
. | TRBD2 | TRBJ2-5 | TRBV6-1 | CASSVTGLAGQETQYF | TGTGCCAGCAGTGTGACGGGACTAGCGGGCCAAGAGACCCAGTACTTC
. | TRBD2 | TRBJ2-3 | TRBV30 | CGGGADTQYF | TGTGGGGGGGGTGCAGATACGCAGTATTTT
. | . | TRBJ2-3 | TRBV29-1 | CSVPDLFTDTQYF | TGCAGCGTTCCCGACTTGTTCACAGATACGCAGTATTTT
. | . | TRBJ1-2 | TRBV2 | CASSGNGRERYTF | TGTGCCAGCAGTGGGAACGGACGGGAACGCTACACCTTC
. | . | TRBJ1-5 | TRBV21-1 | CASTVEADRGNQPQHF | TGTGCCAGCACGGTGGAGGCGGACAGGGGCAATCAGCCCCAGCATTTT
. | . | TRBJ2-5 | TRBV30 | CAWSTGTKETQYF | TGTGCCTGGAGTACCGGGACAAAAGAGACCCAGTACTTC
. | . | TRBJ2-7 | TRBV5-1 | CASSLVRHEQYF | TGCGCCAGCAGCTTGGTGCGCCACGAGCAGTACTTC
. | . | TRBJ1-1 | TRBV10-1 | CASSEPGYEAFF | TGCGCCAGCAGTGAGCCAGGGTATGAAGCTTTCTTT
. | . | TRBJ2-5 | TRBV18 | CASSPDSGETQYF | TGTGCCAGCTCCCCTGATAGCGGAGAGACCCAGTACTTC
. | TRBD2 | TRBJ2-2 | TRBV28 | CASSFQRGAGTGELFF | TGTGCCAGCAGTTTCCAGCGGGGGGCGGGGACCGGGGAGCTGTTTTTT
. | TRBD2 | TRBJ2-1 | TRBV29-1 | CSVGAVAGGPYNEQFF | TGCAGCGTGGGGGCGGTAGCGGGAGGTCCCTACAATGAGCAGTTCTTC
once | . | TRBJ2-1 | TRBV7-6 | CASSLAGGAGYNEQFF | TGTGCCAGCAGCTTAGCGGGGGGAGCCGGCTACAATGAGCAGTTCTTC
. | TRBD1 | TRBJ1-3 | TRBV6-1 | CASSEGARSGNTIYF | TGTGCCAGCTCGGAGGGGGCGAGGTCTGGAAACACCATATATTTT
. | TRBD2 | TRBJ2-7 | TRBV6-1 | CASGTRLAGGYEQYF | TGTGCCAGCGGGACAAGACTAGCGGGGGGGTACGAGCAGTACTTC
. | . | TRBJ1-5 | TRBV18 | CASSPRPGSDGNQPQHF | TGTGCCAGCTCACCACGCCCAGGGTCGGACGGCAATCAGCCCCAGCATTTT
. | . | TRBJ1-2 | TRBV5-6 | CASSLRSGGYTF | TGTGCCAGCAGCTTGAGATCCGGTGGCTACACCTTC
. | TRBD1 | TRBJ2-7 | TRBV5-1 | CASSSTGGVAARLWYF | TGCGCCAGCAGCTCTACAGGGGGCGTCGCGGCCAGATTATGGTACTTC
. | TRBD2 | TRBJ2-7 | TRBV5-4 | CASSPRLAGGYEQYF | TGTGCCAGCAGCCCGCGACTAGCGGGAGGCTACGAGCAGTACTTC
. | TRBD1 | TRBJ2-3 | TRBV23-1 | CAGTGSTDTQYF | TGCGCTGGGACAGGGAGCACAGATACGCAGTATTTT
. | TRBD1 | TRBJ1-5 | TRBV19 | CASKSGTASNQPQHF | TGTGCCAGTAAAAGTGGGACAGCGAGCAATCAGCCCCAGCATTTT